This TCR beta chain is from a study of blood T cell repertoires in COVID-19 (dated by TCRdb to about 2020). At the level of the whole study: Collaborator samples came from the United States, Italy and Spain and covered acute and convalescent phases of COVID-19. The prospective study material was composed of cDNA or gDNA derived from T cells, B-cell-depleted T cells, or PBMCs. Deeply sampled blood TCRbeta repertoires from subjects exposed to, actively infected with, or recovered from COVID-19 were included in the dataset. The repertoires were made available in a free public database intended to serve as a resource for research on the immune response to SARS-CoV-2. The samples were drawn from two sources: the first 160 participants of the ongoing ImmuneRACE study, and about 1,300 subjects contributed by 6 global collaborators. The sample metadata nearly always contained a de-identified subject ID, COVID-19 status, age in years and sex. Where available, HLA class I and class II types were obtained from metadata supplied by the sample provider rather than from assay-based typing. Broader findings and caveats from the paper: The amount of clinical and demographic metadata varied by source and participant and was provided uncurated.

The collaborating institutions used their own protocols to collect whole blood in K2EDTA tubes. For TCRbeta analysis, collaborator samples were shipped as frozen whole blood, as isolated PBMCs, or as DNA extracted from either sample type. TCRbeta CDR3 regions were amplified from genomic DNA using the immunoSEQ Assay, a bias-controlled multiplex PCR. The authors processed their data as follows. Within the assay, amplification of reference gene primers was used to estimate how many nucleated cells each sample contained. To quantify the absolute abundance of each unique TCRbeta CDR3 rearrangement, sequence reads were collapsed and filtered. For each sample, productive Simpson clonality was calculated as the square root of Simpson's diversity index across productive rearrangements. The table comes from immuneACCESS by way of TCRdb, which keeps in-frame sequences with V and J called. Part of the clones is missing from these tables; in studies checked, under half for an unresolved V gene and the rest for unknown reasons. V and J calls and clone size are those listed in that table; D and trimming were worked out from the DNA. Here the sample has about 40,000 clones; more than 60% occur a single time. Around 30% of the sample is taken by the ten largest.

In the case of this clone: Its antigen is currently not known. No base qualities exist here, and no much larger clone lies one base off it.

Sample: peripheral blood. The TCR was taken from a woman in her 70s with acute or convalescent COVID-19.

The DNA is TGTGCCAGCAGCGTAAGGCAGGACCAAGAGACCCAGTACTTC. This is translated as CASSVRQDQETQYF. The rearranged segments are TRBV9 and TRBJ2-5; no D segment can be confidently identified. As encoded in the germline V gene, CDR1 is SGDLS while CDR2 is YYNGEE. The CDR3 contains 14 residues, cysteine and phenylalanine counted. The retained sequence is limited to the CDR3, 42 bases, with the frame set at the first base. The germline ends are 7 bases apart after V is trimmed by 1 base and J by 0 bases.